This T cell receptor beta chain was profiled in a study of blood T cell repertoires in COVID-19. This clone was observed once. Generated by immunoSEQ multiplex PCR, the TCRdb table keeps only in-frame clones and is missing some. Among around 130,000 clones listed, over 80% were seen once. The TCR sequence derives from an elderly woman with acute or convalescent COVID-19. The sample taken for sequencing was peripheral blood.

In DNA form, the CDR3 reads TGTGCCAGCAGCTTAATCGGGGGGAATGGCTACACCTTC. It specifies CASSLIGGNGYTF. The rearrangement links TRBV7-3 to TRBJ1-2, with D possibly being TRBD1 (5 bases). Germline V CDR1 and CDR2: SGHTA, FQGTGA. V lost 1 base and J lost 6, with 9 bases in between. The CDR3 is 13 amino acids.